This T cell receptor beta chain came from a study of response to subunit inactivated influenza vaccine. Points from the study as a whole: The authors proposed limited new T cell recruitment per seasonal influenza vaccination.

TCRdb analysed the RT-PCR reads with MiXCR anew, one entry per CDR3 protein. The repertoire holds roughly 520,000 distinct CDR3 sequences, 25% seen once, with around 1.8% in the top ten. On this clonotype itself: Its antigen is unknown.

This TCR was recovered from a man in his fifties who received an inactivated influenza vaccine. Sequences were derived from CD4+ T cells sorted from PBMCs, sampled approximately 5 days after vaccination.

The CDR3 bases are TGTGCCAGCACCGGCCCCTCCTACGAGCAGTACTTC. Its translation: CASTGPSYEQYF. The gene calls are TRBV12-3 or TRBV12-4 and TRBJ2-7; no firm D call. V dropped 7 bases and J dropped 0 bases, with 7 bases sitting between them. The CDR3 covers 12 residues.